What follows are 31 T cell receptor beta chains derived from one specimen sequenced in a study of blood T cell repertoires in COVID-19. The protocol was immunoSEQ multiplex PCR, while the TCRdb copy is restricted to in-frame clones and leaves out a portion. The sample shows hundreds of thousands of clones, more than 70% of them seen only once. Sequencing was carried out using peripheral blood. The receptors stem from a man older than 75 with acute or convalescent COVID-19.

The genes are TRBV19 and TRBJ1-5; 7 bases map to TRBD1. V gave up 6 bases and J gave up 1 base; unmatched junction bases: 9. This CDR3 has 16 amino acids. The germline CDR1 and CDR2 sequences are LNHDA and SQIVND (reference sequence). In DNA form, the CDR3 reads TGTGCCAGTAGCGACCAGGGGGTTCGAAGCAATCAGCCCCAGCATTTT. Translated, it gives CASSDQGVRSNQPQHF.

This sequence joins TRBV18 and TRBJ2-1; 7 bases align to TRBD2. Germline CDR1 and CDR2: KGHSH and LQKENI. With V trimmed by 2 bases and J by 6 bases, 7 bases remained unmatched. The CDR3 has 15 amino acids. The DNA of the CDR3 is TGTGCCAGCTCACCAGAGCGGGGACGCGCCAATGAGCAGTTCTTC. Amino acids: CASSPERGRANEQFF.

CDR3 in amino acids: CASSPRTLLGEKLFF. CDR3 nucleotide sequence: TGTGCCAGCAGCCCCCGGACTCTACTTGGTGAAAAACTGTTTTTT. The V call is TRBV4-2, the J call TRBJ1-4; no reliable D call. V was pared by 4 bases and J by 7 bases, with 16 bases between. The CDR3 length is 15 residues. Germline-derived CDR1 and CDR2 are LGHNA and YNFKEQ.

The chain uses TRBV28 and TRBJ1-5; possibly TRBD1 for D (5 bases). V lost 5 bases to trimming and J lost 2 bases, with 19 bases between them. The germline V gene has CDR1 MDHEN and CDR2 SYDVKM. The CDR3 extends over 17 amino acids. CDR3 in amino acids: CASSTPNPLGRNQPQHF. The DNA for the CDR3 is TGTGCCAGCAGTACTCCGAACCCCTTGGGGCGCAATCAGCCCCAGCATTTT.

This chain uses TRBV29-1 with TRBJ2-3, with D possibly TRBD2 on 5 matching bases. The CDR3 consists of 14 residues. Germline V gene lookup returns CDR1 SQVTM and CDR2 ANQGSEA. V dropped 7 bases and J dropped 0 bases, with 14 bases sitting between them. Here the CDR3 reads CSALGRTSTDTQYF. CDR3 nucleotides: TGCAGCGCTCTCGGGCGGACTAGCACAGATACGCAGTATTTT.

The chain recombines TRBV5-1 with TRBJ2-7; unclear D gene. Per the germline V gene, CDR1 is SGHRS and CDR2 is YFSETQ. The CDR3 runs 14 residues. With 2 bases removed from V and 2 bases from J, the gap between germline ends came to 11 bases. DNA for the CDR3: TGCGCCAGCAGCTTCGTCCCGGGTCCCTACGAGCAGTACTTC. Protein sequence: CASSFVPGPYEQYF.

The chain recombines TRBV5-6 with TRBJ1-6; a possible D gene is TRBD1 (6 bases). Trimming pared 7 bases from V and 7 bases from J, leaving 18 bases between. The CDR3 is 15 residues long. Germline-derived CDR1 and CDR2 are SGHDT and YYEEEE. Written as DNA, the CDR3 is TGTGCCAGCGGGCCGGACCGGGGGGCCAATTCACCCCTCCACTTT. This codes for CASGPDRGANSPLHF.

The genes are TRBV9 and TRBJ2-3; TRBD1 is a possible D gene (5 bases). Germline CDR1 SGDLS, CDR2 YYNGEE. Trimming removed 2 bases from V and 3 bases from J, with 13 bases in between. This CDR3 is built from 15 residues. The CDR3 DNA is TGTGCCAGCAGCGTCTGGGGCGGTAAGACAGATACGCAGTATTTT. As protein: CASSVWGGKTDTQYF.

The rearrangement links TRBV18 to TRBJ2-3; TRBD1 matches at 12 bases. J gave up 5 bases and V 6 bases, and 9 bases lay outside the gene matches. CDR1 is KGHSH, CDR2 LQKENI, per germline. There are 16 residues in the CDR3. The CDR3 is CASSSGTGGLVDTQYF. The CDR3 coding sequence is TGTGCCAGCTCTTCCGGGACAGGGGGCCTGGTAGATACGCAGTATTTT.

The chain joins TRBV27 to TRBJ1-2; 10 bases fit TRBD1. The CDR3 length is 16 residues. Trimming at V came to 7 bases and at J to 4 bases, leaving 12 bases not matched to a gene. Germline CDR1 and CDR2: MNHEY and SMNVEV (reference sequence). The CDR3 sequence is CASNRDRGSVTYGYTF. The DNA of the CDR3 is TGTGCCAGCAACCGGGACAGGGGTTCCGTTACCTATGGCTACACCTTC.

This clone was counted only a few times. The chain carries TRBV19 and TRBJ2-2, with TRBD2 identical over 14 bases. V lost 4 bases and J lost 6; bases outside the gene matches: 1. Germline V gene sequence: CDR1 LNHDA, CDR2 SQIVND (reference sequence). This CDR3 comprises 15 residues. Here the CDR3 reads CASSTGLAGAGELFF. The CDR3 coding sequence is TGTGCCAGTAGTACGGGACTAGCGGGAGCCGGGGAGCTGTTTTTT.

In DNA form, the CDR3 reads TGTGCCTGGAGCCCGGACGAGGGATACGAGCAGTACTTC. Translated: CAWSPDEGYEQYF. The chain recombines TRBV30 with TRBJ2-7; weak D call: TRBD2 (5 bases). The CDR3 runs to 13 residues. Germline V gives CDR1 GTSNPN, CDR2 SVGIG (reference sequence). V was trimmed by 3 bases and J by 4 bases, leaving 13 bases between them.

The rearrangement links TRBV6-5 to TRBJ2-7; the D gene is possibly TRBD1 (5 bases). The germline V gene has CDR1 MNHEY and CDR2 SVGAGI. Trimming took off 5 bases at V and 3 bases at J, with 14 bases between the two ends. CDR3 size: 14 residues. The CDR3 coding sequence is TGTGCCAGCAGTCACTTACGACAGAGCTACGAGCAGTACTTC. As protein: CASSHLRQSYEQYF.

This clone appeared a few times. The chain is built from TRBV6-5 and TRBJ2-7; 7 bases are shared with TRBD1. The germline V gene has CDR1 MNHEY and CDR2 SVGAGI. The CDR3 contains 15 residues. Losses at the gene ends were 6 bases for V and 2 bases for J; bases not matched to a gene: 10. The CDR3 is CASRMNVGGTYEQYF. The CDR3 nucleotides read TGTGCCAGCAGAATGAATGTAGGGGGCACCTACGAGCAGTACTTC.

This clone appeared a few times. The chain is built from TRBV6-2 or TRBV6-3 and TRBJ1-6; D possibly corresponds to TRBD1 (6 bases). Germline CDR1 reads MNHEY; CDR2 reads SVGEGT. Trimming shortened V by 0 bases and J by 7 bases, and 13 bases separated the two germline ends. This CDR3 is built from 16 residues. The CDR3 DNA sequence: TGTGCCAGCAGTTACTCGATAGGACAGCTAAATTCACCCCTCCACTTT. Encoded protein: CASSYSIGQLNSPLHF.

Here the CDR3 reads CASSPGQGYTDTQYF. DNA of the CDR3: TGCGCCAGCAGCCCGGGACAAGGGTACACAGATACGCAGTATTTT. The chain combines TRBV5-1 with TRBJ2-3; D possibly corresponds to TRBD1 (6 bases). This CDR3 region has 15 residues. Germline V gene data show CDR1 as SGHRS and CDR2 as YFSETQ. V lost 4 bases and J lost 2, with 14 bases in between.

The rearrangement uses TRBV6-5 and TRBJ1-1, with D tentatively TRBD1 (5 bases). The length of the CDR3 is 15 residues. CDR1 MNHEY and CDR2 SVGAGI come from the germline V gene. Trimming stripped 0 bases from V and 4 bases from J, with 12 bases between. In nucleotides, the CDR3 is TGTGCCAGCAGTTACTCGGGGCCATTGGGCACTGAAGCTTTCTTT. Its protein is CASSYSGPLGTEAFF.

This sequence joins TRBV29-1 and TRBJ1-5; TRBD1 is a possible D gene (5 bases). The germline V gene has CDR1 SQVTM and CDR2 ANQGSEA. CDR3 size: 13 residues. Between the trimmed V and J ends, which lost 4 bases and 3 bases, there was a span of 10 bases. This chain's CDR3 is CSVATGVNQPQHF. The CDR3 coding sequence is TGCAGCGTTGCAACGGGGGTCAATCAGCCCCAGCATTTT.

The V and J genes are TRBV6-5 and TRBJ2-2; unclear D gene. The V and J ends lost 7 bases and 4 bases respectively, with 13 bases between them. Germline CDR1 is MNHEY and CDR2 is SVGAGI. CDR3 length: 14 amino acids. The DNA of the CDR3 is TGTGCCAGCACCCGTCCCGGAGCCACCGGGGAGCTGTTTTTT. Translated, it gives CASTRPGATGELFF.

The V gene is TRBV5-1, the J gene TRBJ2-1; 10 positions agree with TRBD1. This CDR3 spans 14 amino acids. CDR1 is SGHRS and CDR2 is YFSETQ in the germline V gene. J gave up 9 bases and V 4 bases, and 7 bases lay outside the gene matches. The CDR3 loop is CASSTGTGDSEQFF. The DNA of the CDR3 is TGCGCCAGCAGCACCGGGACAGGGGACAGTGAGCAGTTCTTC. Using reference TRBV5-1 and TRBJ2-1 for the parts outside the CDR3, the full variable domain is KAGVTQTPRYLIKTRGQQVTLSCSPISGHRSVSWYQQTPGQGLQFLFEYFSETQRNKGNFPGRFSGRQFSNSRSEMNVSTLELGDSALYLCASSTGTGDSEQFFGPGTRLTVL.

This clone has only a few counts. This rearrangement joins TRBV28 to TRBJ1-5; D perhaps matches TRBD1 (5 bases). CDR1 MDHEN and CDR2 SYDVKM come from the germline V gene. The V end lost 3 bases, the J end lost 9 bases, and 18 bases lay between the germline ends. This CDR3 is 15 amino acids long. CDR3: CASSFRDAALGPQHF. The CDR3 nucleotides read TGTGCCAGCAGTTTCAGGGATGCCGCCCTAGGGCCCCAGCATTTT.

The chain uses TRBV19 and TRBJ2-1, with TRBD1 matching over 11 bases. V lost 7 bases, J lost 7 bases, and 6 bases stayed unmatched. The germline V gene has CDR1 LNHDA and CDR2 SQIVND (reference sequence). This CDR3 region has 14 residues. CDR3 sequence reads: CASIRTGGLNEQFF. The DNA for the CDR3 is TGTGCCAGTATAAGGACAGGGGGCCTGAATGAGCAGTTCTTC.

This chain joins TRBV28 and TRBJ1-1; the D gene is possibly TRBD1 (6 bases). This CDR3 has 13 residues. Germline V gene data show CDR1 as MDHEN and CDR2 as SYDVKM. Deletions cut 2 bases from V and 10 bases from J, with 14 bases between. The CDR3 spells CASSLRQALGAFF. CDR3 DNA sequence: TGTGCCAGCAGTTTACGACAGGCGCTCGGAGCTTTCTTT.

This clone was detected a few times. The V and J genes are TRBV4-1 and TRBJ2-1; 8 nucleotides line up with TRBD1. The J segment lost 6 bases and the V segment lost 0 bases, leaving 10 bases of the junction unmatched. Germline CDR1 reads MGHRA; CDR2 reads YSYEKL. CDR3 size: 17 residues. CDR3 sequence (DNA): TGCGCCAGCAGCCAAGAGTTGGGGCAGGGGGCGCCCAATGAGCAGTTCTTC. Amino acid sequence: CASSQELGQGAPNEQFF.

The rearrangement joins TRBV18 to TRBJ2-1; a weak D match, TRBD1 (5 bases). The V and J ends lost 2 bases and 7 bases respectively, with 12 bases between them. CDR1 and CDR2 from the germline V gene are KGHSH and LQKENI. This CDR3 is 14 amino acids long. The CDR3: CASSPERTRNEQFF. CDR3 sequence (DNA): TGTGCCAGCTCACCAGAAAGGACAAGGAATGAGCAGTTCTTC.

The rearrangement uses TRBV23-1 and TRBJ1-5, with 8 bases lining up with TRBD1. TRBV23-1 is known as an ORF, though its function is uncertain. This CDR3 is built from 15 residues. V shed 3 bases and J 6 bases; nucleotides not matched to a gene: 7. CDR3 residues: CASSQTRQGIQPQHF. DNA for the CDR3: TGCGCCAGCAGTCAGACCCGACAGGGGATTCAGCCCCAGCATTTT.

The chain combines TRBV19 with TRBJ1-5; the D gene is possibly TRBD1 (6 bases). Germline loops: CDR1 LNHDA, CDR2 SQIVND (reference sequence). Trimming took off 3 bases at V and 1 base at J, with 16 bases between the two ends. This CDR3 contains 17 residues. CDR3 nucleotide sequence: TGTGCCAGTAGTATTGTGTTGGGGGGGCTGAGCAATCAGCCCCAGCATTTT. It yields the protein CASSIVLGGLSNQPQHF.

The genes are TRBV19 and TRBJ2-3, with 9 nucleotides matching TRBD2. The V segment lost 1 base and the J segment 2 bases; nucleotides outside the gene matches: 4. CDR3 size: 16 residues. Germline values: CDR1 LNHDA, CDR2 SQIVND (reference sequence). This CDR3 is CASSIGLAGLTDTQYF. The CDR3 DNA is TGTGCCAGTAGTATAGGGCTAGCGGGACTCACAGATACGCAGTATTTT.

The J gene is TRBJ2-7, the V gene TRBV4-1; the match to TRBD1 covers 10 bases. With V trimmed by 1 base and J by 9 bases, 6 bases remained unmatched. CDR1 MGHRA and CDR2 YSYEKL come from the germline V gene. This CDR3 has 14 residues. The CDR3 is CASSQASGTGVQYF. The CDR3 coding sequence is TGCGCCAGCAGCCAAGCCTCCGGGACAGGGGTGCAGTACTTC.

CDR3 bases: TGTGCCAGCAGCCGGTACGAGGGACTAGCGGAATACGAGCAGTACTTC. Translated: CASSRYEGLAEYEQYF. This sequence joins TRBV3-1 (or the pseudogene TRBV3-2) and TRBJ2-7, with TRBD2 identical over 11 bases. In germline, CDR1 is LGHDT, CDR2 YNNKEL (reference sequence). The CDR3 is made up of 16 amino acids. V lost 4 bases and J lost 4; bases outside the gene matches: 9.

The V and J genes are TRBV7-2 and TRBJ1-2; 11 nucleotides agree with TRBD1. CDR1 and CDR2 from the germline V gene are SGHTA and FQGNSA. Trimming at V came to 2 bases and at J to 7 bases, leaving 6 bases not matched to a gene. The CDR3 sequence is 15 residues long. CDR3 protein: CASSLLGQGVGGYTF. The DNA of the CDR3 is TGTGCCAGCAGCTTACTGGGACAGGGGGTAGGTGGCTACACCTTC.